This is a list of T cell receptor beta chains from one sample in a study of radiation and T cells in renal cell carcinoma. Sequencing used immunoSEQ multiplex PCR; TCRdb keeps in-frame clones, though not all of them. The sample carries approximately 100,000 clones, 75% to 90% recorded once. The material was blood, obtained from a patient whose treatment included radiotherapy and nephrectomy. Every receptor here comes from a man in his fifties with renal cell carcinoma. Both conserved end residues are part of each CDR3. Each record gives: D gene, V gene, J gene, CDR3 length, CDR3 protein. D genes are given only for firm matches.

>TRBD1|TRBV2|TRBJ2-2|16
CASSLQGTANTGELFF
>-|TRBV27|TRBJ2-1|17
CASSSSPVESHPNEQFF
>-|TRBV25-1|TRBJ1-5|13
CASRLDSNQPQHF
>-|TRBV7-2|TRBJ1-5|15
CASSLNRDGIMPRHF
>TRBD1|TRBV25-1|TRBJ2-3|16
CASSISGQGVADTQYF
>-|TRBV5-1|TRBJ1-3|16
CASSLDGPYSGNTIYF
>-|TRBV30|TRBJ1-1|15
CAWRAIRRDNTEAFF
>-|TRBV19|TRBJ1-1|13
CASSTQGNTEAFF
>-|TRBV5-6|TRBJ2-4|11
CASSLGNIQYF
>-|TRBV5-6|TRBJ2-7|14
CASTVWTENYEQYF
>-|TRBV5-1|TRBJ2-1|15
CASSLGISSYNEQFF
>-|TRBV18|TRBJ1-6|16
CASSLGMIGFNSPLHF
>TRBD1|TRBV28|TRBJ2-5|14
CASSLKQGEETQYF
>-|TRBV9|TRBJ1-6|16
CASSVAGWRGNSPLHF
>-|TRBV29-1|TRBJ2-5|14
CSVGWSPWRETQYF
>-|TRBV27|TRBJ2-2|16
CASTKSDGLNTGELFF
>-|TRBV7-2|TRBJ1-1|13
CASSPYRDTEAFF
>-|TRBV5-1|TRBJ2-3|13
CAVGAVPTDTQYF
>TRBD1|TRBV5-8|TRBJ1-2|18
CASSRRTGGQLANYGYTF
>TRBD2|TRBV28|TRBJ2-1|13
CASSSGNYNEQFF
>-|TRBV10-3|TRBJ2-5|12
CAINDSGGTQYF
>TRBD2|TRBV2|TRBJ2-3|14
CAIELAGFVDTQYF
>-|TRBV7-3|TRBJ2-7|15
CASSLAGGGHYEQYF
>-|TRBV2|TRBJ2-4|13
CASRGTGMHIQYF
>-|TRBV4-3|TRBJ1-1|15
CASSQGLGVNTEAFF
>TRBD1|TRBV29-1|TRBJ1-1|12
CSVATGPYEAFF
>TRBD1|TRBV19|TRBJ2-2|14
CASSMWQGAGELFF